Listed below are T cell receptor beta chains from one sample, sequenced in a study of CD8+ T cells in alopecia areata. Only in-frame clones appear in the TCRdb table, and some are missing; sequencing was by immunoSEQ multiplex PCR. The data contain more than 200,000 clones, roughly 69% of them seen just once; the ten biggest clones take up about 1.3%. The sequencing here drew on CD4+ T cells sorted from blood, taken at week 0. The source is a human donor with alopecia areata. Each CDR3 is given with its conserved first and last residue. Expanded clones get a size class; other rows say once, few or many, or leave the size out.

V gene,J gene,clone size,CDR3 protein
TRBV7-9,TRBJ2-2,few,CASRQRSSTGELFF
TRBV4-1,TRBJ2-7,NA,CASSPRTGGSYEQYF
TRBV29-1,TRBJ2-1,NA,CSEGTAYDEQFF
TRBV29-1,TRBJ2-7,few,CSAAVLAGDEQYF
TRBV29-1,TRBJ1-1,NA,CSVGTGGTEAFF
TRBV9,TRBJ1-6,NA,CASSPRVYDSPLHF
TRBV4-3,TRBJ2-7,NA,CASSRTSGSYEQYF
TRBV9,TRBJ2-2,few,CASSVRGANTGELFF
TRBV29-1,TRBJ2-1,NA,CSATGPLQYEQFF
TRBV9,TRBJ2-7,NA,CASSVGGQGRGEQYF
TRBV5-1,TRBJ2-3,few,CASSLISTDTQYF
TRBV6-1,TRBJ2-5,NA,CASSIGWAETQYF
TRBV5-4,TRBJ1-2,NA,CASSPRQGDGGYTF
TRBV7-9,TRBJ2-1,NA,CASSPRGLAGESYNEQFF
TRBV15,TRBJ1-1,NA,CATSGRQGAANTEAFF
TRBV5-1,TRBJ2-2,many,CASTRSWDTGELFF
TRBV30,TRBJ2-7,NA,CAWSRRQGREQYF
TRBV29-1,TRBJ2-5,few,CSVWTGGETQYF
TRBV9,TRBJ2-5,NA,CASSPSLDKETQYF
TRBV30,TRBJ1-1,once,CAWSPPGTARGAFF
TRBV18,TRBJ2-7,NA,CASSPLDILGEQYF
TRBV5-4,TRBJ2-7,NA,CASSGGGVYEQYF
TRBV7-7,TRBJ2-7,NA,CASSLSNAAVDEQYF
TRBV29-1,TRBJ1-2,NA,CSVGTGGGYTF
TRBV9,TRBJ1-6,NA,CASSAKEGNSPLHF
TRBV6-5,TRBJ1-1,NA,CASSTQIDTEAFF
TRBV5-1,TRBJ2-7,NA,CASSLVSRSYEQYF
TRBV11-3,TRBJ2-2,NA,CASSLDPTGELFF